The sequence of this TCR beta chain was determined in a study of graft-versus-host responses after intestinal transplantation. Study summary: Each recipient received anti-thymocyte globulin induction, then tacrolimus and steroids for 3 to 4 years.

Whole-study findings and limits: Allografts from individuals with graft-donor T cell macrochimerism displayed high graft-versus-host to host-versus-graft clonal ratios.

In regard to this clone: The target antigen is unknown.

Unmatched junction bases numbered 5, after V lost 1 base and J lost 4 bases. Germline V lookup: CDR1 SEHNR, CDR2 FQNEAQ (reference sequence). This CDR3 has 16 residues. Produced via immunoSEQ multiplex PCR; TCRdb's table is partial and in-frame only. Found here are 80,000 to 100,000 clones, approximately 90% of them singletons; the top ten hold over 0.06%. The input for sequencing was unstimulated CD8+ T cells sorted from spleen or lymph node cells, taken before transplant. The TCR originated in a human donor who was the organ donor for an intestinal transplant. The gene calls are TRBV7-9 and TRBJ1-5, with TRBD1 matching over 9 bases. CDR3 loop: CASSLGGQGENQPQHF. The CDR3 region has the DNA TGTGCCAGCAGCTTAGGGGGACAGGGTGAGAATCAGCCCCAGCATTTT.